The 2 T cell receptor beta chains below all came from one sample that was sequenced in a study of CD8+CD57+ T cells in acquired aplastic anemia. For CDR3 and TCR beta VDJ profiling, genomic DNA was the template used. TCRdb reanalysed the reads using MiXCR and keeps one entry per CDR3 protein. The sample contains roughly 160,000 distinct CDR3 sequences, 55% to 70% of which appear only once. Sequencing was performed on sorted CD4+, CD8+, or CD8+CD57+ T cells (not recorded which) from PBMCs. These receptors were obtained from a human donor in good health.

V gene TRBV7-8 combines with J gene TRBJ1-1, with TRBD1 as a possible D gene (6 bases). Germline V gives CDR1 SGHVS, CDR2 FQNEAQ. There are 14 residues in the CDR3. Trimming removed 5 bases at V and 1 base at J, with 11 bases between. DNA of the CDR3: TGTGCCAGCAGCCCCAAGGGGGGGAACACTGAAGCTTTCTTT. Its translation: CASSPKGGNTEAFF.

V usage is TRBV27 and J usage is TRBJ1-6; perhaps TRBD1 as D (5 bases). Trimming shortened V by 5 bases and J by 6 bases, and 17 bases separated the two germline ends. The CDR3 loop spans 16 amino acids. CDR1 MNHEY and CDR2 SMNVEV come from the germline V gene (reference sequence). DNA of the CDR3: TGTGCCAGCAGTCTCTCCGTGGGGGAGATTAATTCACCCCTCCACTTT. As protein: CASSLSVGEINSPLHF.